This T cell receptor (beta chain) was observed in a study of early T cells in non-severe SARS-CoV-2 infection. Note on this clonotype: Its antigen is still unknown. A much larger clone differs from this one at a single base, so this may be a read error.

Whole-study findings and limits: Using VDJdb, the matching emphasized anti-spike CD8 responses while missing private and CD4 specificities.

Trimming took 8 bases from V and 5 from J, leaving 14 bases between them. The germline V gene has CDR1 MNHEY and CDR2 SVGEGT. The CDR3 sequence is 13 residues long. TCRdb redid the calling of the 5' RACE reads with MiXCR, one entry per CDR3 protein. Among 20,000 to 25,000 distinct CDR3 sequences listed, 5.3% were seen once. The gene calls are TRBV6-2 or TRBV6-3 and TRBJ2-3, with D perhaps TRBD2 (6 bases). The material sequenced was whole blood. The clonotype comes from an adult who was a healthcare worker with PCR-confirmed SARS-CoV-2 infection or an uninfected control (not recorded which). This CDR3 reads CASHRDFIDTQYF. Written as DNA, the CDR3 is TGTGCCAGCCATCGGGACTTCATAGATACGCAGTATTTT.